This TCR beta chain was identified in a study of blood T cells in healthy people across ages (dated by TCRdb to between 2014 and 2016). Turning to the overall study: In model experiments, template switching captured about one uniquely barcoded TCR beta cDNA molecule for every two T cells. Using deep sequencing normalized with unique cDNA molecular identifiers, the study measured how TCR beta repertoire diversity changes with age. The donors were split into four age groups: young (average about 15 years), middle-aged (around 37), aged (approximately 59) and long-lived (approximately 80). To avoid experimental bias, donors of different ages were spread randomly across the sequencing lanes. For two donors (one aged 18 to 30 and one aged 80 or older), the study analyzed two additional independent replicas of 1 million unique cDNA reads from the same blood draw.

Of note for this clonotype: Its antigen is unknown. The sample holds no much larger clone one base away, and base qualities are not on file.

General findings and caveats noted by the study authors: The long-lived group showed more naive CD4+ T cells, fewer expanded clones and increased TCR diversity than the aged group, suggesting age selection. Since profiling was done on bulk unsorted PBMCs, naive and antigen-experienced compartments could not be conclusively compared. A strong correlation was found between observed TCR beta diversity and the percentage of naive T cells measured by flow cytometry. Estimates of total diversity based on one million sequenced T cells were considered lower bounds and underestimates. Observed TCR beta diversity per million T cells fell roughly linearly with age, and a significant reduction was already apparent by age about 38. The CMV infection status of donors was not known, potentially confounding age-related changes in expanded clonotypes.

Library preparation used 5' RACE. The sequencing machine was an Illumina HiSeq 2500. A second PCR of about 7 to 12 cycles was run with a J-beta primer mix and a sample-barcoded 5' primer. A unique molecular identifier was introduced onto each TCR beta cDNA molecule by a template-switch 5' adaptor carrying 12 random nucleotides. Each sample yielded at least 2.5 million CDR3-containing paired-end reads. The Mint cDNA synthesis kit, primed by a TRBC-specific oligonucleotide, was used to synthesize first-strand cDNA from all RNA. After uracil-DNA glycosylase treatment, a first 18-cycle PCR used universal primers M1SS and BC2_uni_R on all cDNA. The source study handled its data this way. Normalization of each sample was performed by random selection of 1 million high-quality reads, each carrying a distinct molecular identifier. Reads sharing molecular identifiers were discarded rather than binned into consensus sequences. MiTCR, with a Q25 quality threshold and the strictest error-elimination algorithm, was used for CDR3 identification, clonotype clustering and error correction. A nonparametric unseen species model with Euler transformation was used to estimate lower-bound total TCR beta diversity. Starting from the raw public reads, TCRdb applied fastp trimming at Q25, assembled clones with MiXCR and retained in-frame beta chains. Every entry covers one CDR3 protein and lists the most common genes and DNA from its rows. These V and J calls are TCRdb output, not the study's own analysis. The sample includes 700,000 to 950,000 distinct CDR3 sequences, with 55% to 75% observed a single time. The ten largest clones take up about 20% of the sample.

Donors were about 36 systemically healthy Caucasian individuals from Russia aged 6 to 90 years. Each donor gave roughly 11 milliliters of peripheral blood, drawn into EDTA-treated Vacutainer tubes. Ficoll-Paque density-gradient centrifugation was used to isolate PBMCs, with at least 6.5 million per sample. Total RNA was extracted from PBMCs with Trizol reagent, with at least 6 micrograms obtained per sample. For every donor, flow cytometry on a PBMC aliquot measured the percentage of naive CD45RAhigh/CD27high T cells. This receptor was taken from a man aged 25-40 years in good health. The specimen sequenced was blood.

The DNA sequence is as follows: TGTGCCAGCAGCTTAACGGACAGGGACACAGATACGCAGTATTTT. Its coded protein is CASSLTDRDTDTQYF. The receptor chain draws on TRBV7-2 and TRBJ2-3; 8 bases in the junction line up with TRBD1. The germline V gene provides CDR1 SGHTA and CDR2 FQGNSA. Compared with germline, V lacks 2 bases and J lacks 2 bases; bases without a gene match: 3. Measured from the cysteine to the phenylalanine, the CDR3 is 15 residues long. The only DNA kept is the CDR3, 45 bases in frame from the first base.